This T cell receptor (beta chain) comes out of a study of lymphopenia after photon versus proton radiotherapy. Data came from immunoSEQ multiplex PCR; TCRdb stores just in-frame clones and leaves some out. Found here are 30,000 to 40,000 clones, approximately 87% of them singletons; the top ten hold roughly 15%. Study results and caveats: Post-nadir diversity loss with photons came from oligoclonal expansion, particularly CD8+ Temra cells. Relative stability marked proton patients; photon patients lost diversity and naive cells. Post-nadir TCR diversity decline inversely tracked overall survival among those who died.

The ends were cut back, 2 bases at V and 2 bases at J, with 12 bases in the middle. In germline, CDR1 is MNHNS, CDR2 SASEGT. The CDR3 loop spans 15 amino acids. As regards this clone: Its antigen remains unidentified.

The TCR was taken from a woman in her 70s with pancreatic cancer. The chain uses TRBV6-1 and TRBJ1-2, with a weak D call TRBD1 (5 bases). This specimen was peripheral blood, taken from a patient treated with proton-based radiotherapy. CDR3 nucleotide sequence: TGTGCCAGCAGTGAACAGGGCACGAAAAACTATGGCTACACCTTC. Its translation is CASSEQGTKNYGYTF.